This is a list of T cell receptor beta chains from one sample in a study of T cells in localized non-small cell lung cancer. Using immunoSEQ multiplex PCR, the repertoire was profiled, and TCRdb retains in-frame clones only, with some absent. The sample lists 40,000 or so clones, 79% seen once, with about 35% in the top ten. Sample: PBMCs, taken before any cancer treatment. The receptors here all came from a woman aged 40 to 75 with stage II squamous cell lung carcinoma. Both conserved end residues are part of each CDR3. A D gene is named only where the DNA matches it firmly. Clone sizes are given selectively: once, few, many, or a class where the clone is expanded.

CDR3: CASSYSIGGYTDTQYF; DNA: TGTGCCAGCAGTTACAGCATCGGGGGGTACACAGATACGCAGTATTTT; V: TRBV27; D: TRBD2; J: TRBJ2-3; size: -
CDR3: CASSIVTGGRGYTF; DNA: TGTGCCAGTAGTATAGTAACAGGGGGCCGTGGCTACACCTTC; V: TRBV19; D: TRBD1; J: TRBJ1-2; size: -
CDR3: CASSGQSSSYNSPLHF; DNA: TGTGCCAGTAGTGGACAGTCGAGCTCCTATAATTCACCCCTCCACTTT; V: TRBV19; D: -; J: TRBJ1-6; size: -
CDR3: CSAPGQGLSEAFF; DNA: TGCAGCGCGCCGGGACAGGGTTTGTCTGAAGCTTTCTTT; V: TRBV29-1; D: TRBD1; J: TRBJ1-1; size: -
CDR3: CASSYPTISGNTIYF; DNA: TGTGCCAGCAGTTACCCCACAATCTCTGGAAACACCATATATTTT; V: TRBV6-6; D: -; J: TRBJ1-3; size: -
CDR3: CASSKVPTGTGAHEQYF; DNA: TGTGCCAGCAGCAAAGTGCCCACCGGGACAGGGGCCCACGAGCAGTACTTC; V: TRBV21-1; D: -; J: TRBJ2-7; size: -
CDR3: CASRLGSSYNEQFF; DNA: TGTGCCAGCAGGCTGGGCAGCTCCTACAATGAGCAGTTCTTC; V: TRBV27; D: -; J: TRBJ2-1; size: -
CDR3: CSAGKTTEQFF; DNA: TGCAGTGCGGGGAAGACAACTGAGCAGTTCTTC; V: TRBV20-1; D: -; J: TRBJ2-1; size: -
CDR3: CASSITRDSYTGELFF; DNA: TGTGCCAGCAGCATCACACGGGATTCATACACCGGGGAGCTGTTTTTT; V: TRBV7-6; D: -; J: TRBJ2-2; size: -
CDR3: CASSLFPTANTGELFF; DNA: TGTGCCAGCAGCTTATTCCCGACAGCGAACACCGGGGAGCTGTTTTTT; V: TRBV11-2; D: -; J: TRBJ2-2; size: -
CDR3: CASSRTGTENEKLFF; DNA: TGTGCCAGCAGCCGCACCGGGACCGAGAATGAAAAACTGTTTTTT; V: TRBV4-2; D: -; J: TRBJ1-4; size: -
CDR3: CASSSFAGGPNRDTQYF; DNA: TGTGCCAGCAGTTCTTTCGCGGGAGGGCCGAATCGGGATACGCAGTATTTT; V: TRBV28; D: TRBD2; J: TRBJ2-3; size: -
CDR3: CASRTTASSYEQYF; DNA: TGTGCCAGCAGAACGACAGCAAGCTCCTACGAGCAGTACTTC; V: TRBV6-5; D: -; J: TRBJ2-7; size: once
CDR3: CATSRARLAGEYEQYF; DNA: TGTGCCACCAGCAGGGCAAGACTAGCGGGAGAATACGAGCAGTACTTC; V: TRBV15; D: TRBD2; J: TRBJ2-7; size: -
CDR3: CASTAAGDNTDTQYF; DNA: TGTGCCAGCACCGCGGCAGGGGACAACACAGATACGCAGTATTTT; V: TRBV13; D: -; J: TRBJ2-3; size: -
CDR3: CASSYAGGPLYEQYF; DNA: TGTGCCAGCAGTTACGCGGGAGGGCCATTATACGAGCAGTACTTC; V: TRBV27; D: TRBD2; J: TRBJ2-7; size: -
CDR3: CASSLLNTGELFF; DNA: TGTGCCAGCAGCTTACTGAACACCGGGGAGCTGTTTTTT; V: TRBV7-2; D: -; J: TRBJ2-2; size: -
CDR3: CASSLQGASEQFF; DNA: TGTGCCAGCAGCCTACAGGGGGCGAGTGAGCAGTTCTTC; V: TRBV6-5; D: TRBD1; J: TRBJ2-1; size: -
CDR3: CASRRQGNIQYF; DNA: TGTGCCAGCAGGCGGCAGGGAAACATTCAGTACTTC; V: TRBV5-6; D: -; J: TRBJ2-4; size: -
CDR3: CASSYGGVVASNQPQHF; DNA: TGTGCCAGCAGCTATGGTGGGGTCGTAGCAAGCAATCAGCCCCAGCATTTT; V: TRBV28; D: -; J: TRBJ1-5; size: -
CDR3: CASSPRDESYGYTF; DNA: TGTGCCAGCTCACCACGGGACGAGTCCTATGGCTACACCTTC; V: TRBV18; D: -; J: TRBJ1-2; size: -
CDR3: CASRIGTGFTNTGELFF; DNA: TGTGCCAGTAGAATCGGGACAGGCTTTACGAACACCGGGGAGCTGTTTTTT; V: TRBV19; D: TRBD1; J: TRBJ2-2; size: -
CDR3: CASSLGQVRTGELFF; DNA: TGCGCCAGCAGCTTAGGACAAGTAAGGACCGGGGAGCTGTTTTTT; V: TRBV5-1; D: -; J: TRBJ2-2; size: -